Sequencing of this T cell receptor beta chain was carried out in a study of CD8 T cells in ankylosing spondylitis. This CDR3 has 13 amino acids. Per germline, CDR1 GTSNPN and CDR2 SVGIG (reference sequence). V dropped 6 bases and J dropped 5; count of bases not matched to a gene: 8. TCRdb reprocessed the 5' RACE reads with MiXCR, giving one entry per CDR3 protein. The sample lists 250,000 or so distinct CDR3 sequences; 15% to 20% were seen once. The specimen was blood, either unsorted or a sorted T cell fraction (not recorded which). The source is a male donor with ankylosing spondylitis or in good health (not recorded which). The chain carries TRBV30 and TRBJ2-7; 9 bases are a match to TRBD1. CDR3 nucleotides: TGTGCCTGTGGGACAGGGATTACGGACGAGCAGTACTTC. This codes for CACGTGITDEQYF.